Below, 14 T cell receptor beta chains from the same sample are listed, as sequenced in a study of blood T cell repertoires in COVID-19. Repertoires were generated with immunoSEQ multiplex PCR, while TCRdb's copy carries only in-frame clones and drops some. The sample records under 200,000 clones, approximately 88% being singletons. The sequenced material came from peripheral blood. The receptors originated from a woman aged 55-69 years with acute or convalescent COVID-19.

The chain carries TRBV28 and TRBJ2-7; D perhaps matches TRBD2 (5 bases). Germline V CDR1 and CDR2: MDHEN, SYDVKM. The CDR3 has 15 residues. V lost 5 bases and J lost 3, with 17 bases in between. CDR3 sequence (DNA): TGTGCCAGCAGTGAGGGTCAAGGGAATTACTACGAGCAGTACTTC. Translated, it gives CASSEGQGNYYEQYF.

V and J are TRBV19 and TRBJ2-7, with D possibly being TRBD2 (5 bases). Germline-derived CDR1 and CDR2 are LNHDA and SQIVND (reference sequence). Trimming pared 4 bases from V and 0 bases from J, leaving 10 bases between. There are 14 residues in the CDR3. CDR3 in amino acids: CASSRPGNSYEQYF. DNA of the CDR3: TGTGCCAGTAGTAGACCCGGGAACTCCTACGAGCAGTACTTC.

About this clone: One end of the junction is discordant with germline, which a read error may explain. This chain links TRBV3-1 (or the pseudogene TRBV3-2) with TRBJ2-7; 8 nucleotides match TRBD2. Per germline, CDR1 LGHDT and CDR2 YNNKEL (reference sequence). The CDR3 extends over 12 amino acids. In DNA, the CDR3 is TGTGCCAGCAGCCAAAAAGCCGGGACTAGGACCTTC. Its protein product is CASSQKAGTRTF.

The chain couples TRBV19 to TRBJ1-1; possible D gene TRBD1, 6 bases. V shed 5 bases and J shed 4 bases, with 20 bases lying between them. Germline V gene sequence: CDR1 LNHDA, CDR2 SQIVND (reference sequence). The CDR3 covers 16 residues. The CDR3 is CASSPRGRGISTEAFF. CDR3 DNA sequence: TGTGCCAGTAGTCCCCGCGGCAGGGGAATATCCACTGAAGCTTTCTTT.

This clone has a handful of counts. The rearrangement uses TRBV6-5 and TRBJ1-5; possibly TRBD1 for D (6 bases). Per the germline V gene, CDR1 is MNHEY and CDR2 is SVGAGI. The CDR3 contains 16 residues. V lost 0 bases and J 11 bases, leaving 20 bases between the germline ends. For the CDR3, the DNA is TGTGCCAGCAGTTACTCGAATTACAGGGACTATGGGACCCAGCATTTT. This codes for CASSYSNYRDYGTQHF.

This chain links TRBV9 with TRBJ2-1; 10 bases match TRBD2. V shed 4 bases, J shed 8 bases, and the junction held 9 bases outside the gene matches. The CDR3 sequence is 15 residues long. The germline CDR1 and CDR2 sequences are SGDLS and YYNGEE. The CDR3 sequence: CASSFSGGPGDEQFF. CDR3 sequence (DNA): TGTGCCAGCAGCTTTAGCGGGGGGCCGGGGGATGAGCAGTTCTTC.

J is TRBJ2-3 and V is TRBV30; D ambiguous. The germline gives CDR1 GTSNPN, CDR2 SVGIG (reference sequence). V shed 4 bases and J shed 6 bases, with 8 bases lying between them. This CDR3 region has 11 residues. CDR3 coding DNA: TGTGCCTGGACCGTCCGGGATACGCAGTATTTT. Its protein product is CAWTVRDTQYF.

V is TRBV7-2 and J is TRBJ2-1; no firm D call. The CDR3 sequence is 14 residues long. CDR1 is SGHTA and CDR2 is FQGNSA in the germline V gene. Trimming removed 2 bases at V and 10 bases at J, with 15 bases between. In DNA form, the CDR3 reads TGTGCCAGCAGCTTAAGTACCAAGCAATCCGAGCAGTTCTTC. Translating gives CASSLSTKQSEQFF.

The V and J genes are TRBV7-8 and TRBJ1-3, with TRBD1 matching over 9 bases. The CDR3 sequence is 14 residues long. Germline V lookup: CDR1 SGHVS, CDR2 FQNEAQ. With 6 bases clipped from V and 2 bases from J, the junction kept 2 bases outside the gene matches. CDR3 bases: TGTGCCAGCAGGAGGACAGGGGCTGGAAACACCATATATTTT. Protein: CASRRTGAGNTIYF. The whole variable domain, filled in from reference TRBV7-8 and TRBJ1-3, reads GAGVSQSPRYKVAKRGQDVALRCDPISGHVSLFWYQQALGQGPEFLTYFQNEAQLDKSGLPSDRFFAERPEGSVSTLKIQRTQQEDSAVYLCASRRTGAGNTIYFGEGSWLTVV.

This chain links TRBV10-3 with TRBJ1-1, with 9 bases matching TRBD1. V was pared by 6 bases and J by 4 bases, with 15 bases of the junction left unmatched. CDR1 and CDR2 (germline): ENHRY, SYGVKD. The CDR3 length is 17 residues. The CDR3 bases are TGTGCCATCAGCTTGACAGGGGGGTTGACCACTACCACTGAAGCTTTCTTT. The encoded protein is CAISLTGGLTTTTEAFF.

The chain couples TRBV4-1 to TRBJ1-1; D unclear. V lost 0 bases and J 1 base, leaving 9 bases between the germline ends. This CDR3 spans 15 amino acids. CDR1 is MGHRA and CDR2 is YSYEKL in the germline V gene. For the CDR3, the DNA is TGCGCCAGCAGCCAAGATCGGCGACAGAACACTGAAGCTTTCTTT. Translation gives CASSQDRRQNTEAFF.

The gene calls are TRBV5-1 and TRBJ2-1, with 9 positions matching TRBD1. V was clipped by 0 bases and J by 4 bases; unmatched bases: 2. The CDR3 runs 15 residues. Germline assignment: CDR1 SGHRS and CDR2 YFSETQ. The CDR3 DNA reads TGCGCCAGCAGCTTGGGGACAGGGGCTTACAATGAGCAGTTCTTC. Translated, it gives CASSLGTGAYNEQFF.

The genes are TRBV24-1 and TRBJ2-5; a weak D match, TRBD1 (6 bases). Trimming removed 2 bases from V and 2 bases from J, with 11 bases in between. Germline lookup yields CDR1 KGHDR and CDR2 SFDVKD. The CDR3 is 15 amino acids. CDR3 amino acids: CATSDSGTPQETQYF. The CDR3 nucleotides read TGTGCCACCAGTGATTCCGGGACACCTCAAGAGACCCAGTACTTC.

The gene calls are TRBV5-5 and TRBJ2-7; the D gene is possibly TRBD2 (6 bases). The CDR3 is 14 residues long. With 0 bases removed from V and 2 bases from J, the gap between germline ends came to 9 bases. Germline V gene sequence: CDR1 SGHKS, CDR2 YYEKEE (reference sequence). CDR3 bases: TGTGCCAGCAGCTTGGCTCGCGGGGCCTACGAGCAGTACTTC. It is translated as CASSLARGAYEQYF. The full variable domain, rest sourced from reference TRBV5-5 and TRBJ2-7, is DAGVTQSPTHLIKTRGQQVTLRCSPISGHKSVSWYQQVLGQGPQFIFQYYEKEERGRGNFPDRFSARQFPNYSSELNVNALLLGDSALYLCASSLARGAYEQYFGPGTRLTVT.